These 10 T cell receptor beta chains originate from one sample sequenced in a study of shared clonotypes between healthy human individuals. Using immunoSEQ multiplex PCR, the repertoire was profiled, and TCRdb retains in-frame clones only, with some absent. Of fewer than 3 million clones listed, about nine tenths are singletons. Sequencing input: naive CD4+ T cells from PBMCs. The subset is: CD45RA+ positively selected. Receptor source: a man between 18 and 29 years old in good health. Some clones in this sample may be carry-over from other donors' samples.

This clone was detected once. The gene calls are TRBV7-3 and TRBJ2-3; D not certain. CDR1 and CDR2 (germline): SGHTA, FQGTGA. The CDR3 contains 14 residues. V dropped 3 bases and J dropped 0 bases, with 7 bases sitting between them. The CDR3 loop is CASSFRQSTDTQYF. The CDR3 region has the DNA TGTGCCAGCAGCTTCAGGCAGAGCACAGATACGCAGTATTTT.

This chain uses TRBV29-1 with TRBJ1-1; TRBD1 matches 7 bases. Germline assignment: CDR1 SQVTM and CDR2 ANQGSEA. V shed 3 bases and J 5 bases; nucleotides not matched to a gene: 9. The CDR3 runs to 14 residues. In nucleotides, the CDR3 is TGCAGCGTTGACGACCGACAGGGACGAACTGAAGCTTTCTTT. Its protein is CSVDDRQGRTEAFF. Filled out from reference TRBV29-1 and TRBJ1-1, the complete variable domain reads SAVISQKPSRDICQRGTSLTIQCQVDSQVTMMFWYRQQPGQSLTLIATANQGSEATYESGFVIDKFPISRPNLTFSTLTVSNMSPEDSSIYLCSVDDRQGRTEAFFGQGTRLTVV.

The V and J genes are TRBV5-4 and TRBJ1-2, with 9 positions matching TRBD1. This CDR3 spans 16 amino acids. J was trimmed by 0 bases and V by 2 bases; bases with no gene match: 5. CDR1 and CDR2 (germline): SGHNT, YYREEE (reference sequence). CDR3 in DNA: TGTGCCAGCAGCTTACAGACAGGGGGTGCTAACTATGGCTACACCTTC. Translating gives CASSLQTGGANYGYTF.

The chain's CDR3 is CASSLSGTSTNEQYF. CDR3 sequence (DNA): TGTGCCAGCAGCCTCTCCGGGACTAGCACTAACGAGCAGTACTTC. This sequence joins TRBV5-4 and TRBJ2-7; TRBD2 agrees at 9 bases. Per germline, CDR1 SGHNT and CDR2 YYREEE (reference sequence). The CDR3 length is 15 residues. V gave up 4 bases and J gave up 5 bases; unmatched junction bases: 10.

The chain uses TRBV28 and TRBJ2-7; 11 positions match TRBD1. J was trimmed by 3 bases and V by 5 bases; bases with no gene match: 9. Germline V gives CDR1 MDHEN, CDR2 SYDVKM. The CDR3 has 16 amino acids. Written as DNA, the CDR3 is TGTGCCAGCAGTCAACTTCTGGGACAGGGGGGCTACGAGCAGTACTTC. Translation: CASSQLLGQGGYEQYF.

The chain uses TRBV27 and TRBJ2-2, with 8 bases lining up with TRBD1. Germline V gene data show CDR1 as MNHEY and CDR2 as SMNVEV (reference sequence). This CDR3 region has 14 residues. Trimming cost V 7 bases and J 6 bases; bases outside gene matches: 7. CDR3 region: CASTPQGAAGELFF. The CDR3 nucleotides read TGTGCCAGCACCCCCCAGGGGGCGGCCGGGGAGCTGTTTTTT.

The chain combines TRBV5-4 with TRBJ1-5; possibly TRBD1 for D (6 bases). The V and J ends lost 4 bases and 6 bases respectively, with 11 bases between them. The germline CDR1 and CDR2 sequences are SGHNT and YYREEE (reference sequence). This CDR3 contains 13 residues. DNA for the CDR3: TGTGCCAGCAGCCTGGACAGTATTCAGCCCCAGCATTTT. Its translation: CASSLDSIQPQHF.

The chain joins TRBV5-1 to TRBJ2-6; perhaps TRBD1 as D (6 bases). Looked up from germline, CDR1 is SGHRS and CDR2 is YFSETQ. V lost 0 bases to trimming and J lost 0 bases, with 7 bases between them. The CDR3 is made up of 16 amino acids. The CDR3 bases are TGCGCCAGCAGCTTGGGGGGGCACTCTGGGGCCAACGTCCTGACTTTC. It specifies CASSLGGHSGANVLTF.

V is TRBV27 and J is TRBJ1-5; 9 bases map to TRBD1. The CDR3 consists of 16 residues. V shed 4 bases, J shed 2 bases, and the junction held 6 bases outside the gene matches. Germline CDR1 reads MNHEY; CDR2 reads SMNVEV (reference sequence). The chain's CDR3 is CASSSLRDRGNQPQHF. CDR3 sequence (DNA): TGTGCCAGCAGTTCCCTCCGGGACAGGGGCAATCAGCCCCAGCATTTT.

The CDR3 protein is CASSSTGGVGTEAFF. CDR3 sequence (DNA): TGTGCCAGCAGTTCGACAGGGGGCGTGGGAACTGAAGCTTTCTTT. J is TRBJ1-1 and V is TRBV6-5, with 10 bases aligning to TRBD1. V was pared by 4 bases and J by 5 bases, with 7 bases of the junction left unmatched. This CDR3 contains 15 residues. Germline CDR1 reads MNHEY; CDR2 reads SVGAGI.